The 14 T cell receptor beta chains below were found in one sample sequenced in a study of blood T cell repertoires in COVID-19. The assay was immunoSEQ multiplex PCR, and TCRdb's table has in-frame clones only and misses some. The sample has roughly 230,000 clones, about four fifths seen once. The sequencing input was peripheral blood. The receptor set was obtained from a man aged 45-65 years with active or convalescent COVID-19.

The V call is TRBV7-8, the J call TRBJ2-7; no firm D call. Trimming cost V 2 bases and J 6 bases, with 14 bases left between them. From germline, CDR1 is SGHVS and CDR2 FQNEAQ. CDR3 length: 14 amino acids. The DNA of the CDR3 is TGTGCCAGCAGCTTACCGGAGCGCTCCGGCGAGCAGTACTTC. Its translation: CASSLPERSGEQYF. The full variable domain, completed using reference TRBV7-8 and TRBJ2-7, is GAGVSQSPRYKVAKRGQDVALRCDPISGHVSLFWYQQALGQGPEFLTYFQNEAQLDKSGLPSDRFFAERPEGSVSTLKIQRTQQEDSAVYLCASSLPERSGEQYFGPGTRLTVT.

This chain joins TRBV7-3 and TRBJ1-1; D is perhaps TRBD1 (6 bases). Germline CDR1 and CDR2: SGHTA and FQGTGA. The V gene lost 4 bases and the J gene lost 7 bases, with 13 bases spanning the gap. The CDR3 extends over 13 amino acids. CDR3 sequence reads: CASSSGTYGEAFF. In DNA form, the CDR3 reads TGTGCCAGCAGCTCCGGGACATACGGTGAAGCTTTCTTT.

The chain uses TRBV27 and TRBJ1-1; D call uncertain. Germline CDR1 MNHEY, CDR2 SMNVEV (reference sequence). Between the trimmed V and J ends, which lost 0 bases and 4 bases, there was a span of 9 bases. The CDR3 has 14 amino acids. The CDR3 coding sequence is TGTGCCAGCAGTTTATCGGCAGGTATCACTGAAGCTTTCTTT. Amino acid sequence: CASSLSAGITEAFF.

This clone was seen a few times. The J gene is TRBJ2-5, the V gene TRBV27, with D uncertain. V dropped 5 bases and J dropped 2 bases, with 9 bases sitting between them. The germline CDR1 and CDR2 sequences are MNHEY and SMNVEV (reference sequence). The CDR3 totals 13 residues. CDR3 in amino acids: CASSLEGQETQYF. The CDR3 bases are TGTGCCAGCAGTCTAGAAGGACAAGAGACCCAGTACTTC.

The chain employs TRBV30 and TRBJ2-1; D gene unclear. CDR1 is GTSNPN and CDR2 is SVGIG in the germline V gene (reference sequence). Deletions cut 0 bases from V and 10 bases from J, with 10 bases between. The CDR3 has 12 amino acids. Here the CDR3 reads CAWSVDFGEQFF. In nucleotides, the CDR3 is TGTGCCTGGAGTGTAGATTTCGGGGAGCAGTTCTTC.

The V gene is TRBV27, the J gene TRBJ1-1; D is perhaps TRBD1 (6 bases). V lost 4 bases and J lost 2, with 11 bases in between. The CDR3 extends over 14 amino acids. Germline V lookup: CDR1 MNHEY, CDR2 SMNVEV (reference sequence). CDR3 in amino acids: CASSSGQRNTEAFF. The CDR3, as DNA: TGTGCCAGCAGTTCAGGACAGAGAAACACTGAAGCTTTCTTT.

The rearrangement joins TRBV5-4 to TRBJ1-2; 11 nucleotides agree with TRBD1. This CDR3 is built from 13 residues. The J segment lost 8 bases and the V segment lost 3 bases, leaving 3 bases of the junction unmatched. Germline CDR1 reads SGHNT; CDR2 reads YYREEE (reference sequence). The CDR3 is CASSSGQGGGYTF. The CDR3, as DNA: TGTGCCAGCAGCTCGGGACAGGGGGGAGGCTACACCTTC.

The V call is TRBV28, the J call TRBJ2-2, with TRBD1 matching 9 bases. The CDR3 is made up of 16 amino acids. Germline CDR1 and CDR2: MDHEN and SYDVKM. The junction had 11 bases not matched to a gene; V was cut back by 5 bases and J by 7 bases. CDR3 nucleotides: TGTGCCAGCAGTAAAACAGGGGGCCGGTTGAGCGGGGAGCTGTTTTTT. Translation gives CASSKTGGRLSGELFF.

This rearrangement joins TRBV13 to TRBJ2-1, with 8 bases lining up with TRBD2. From germline, CDR1 is PRHDT and CDR2 FYEKMQ (reference sequence). This CDR3 spans 20 amino acids. J was trimmed by 0 bases and V by 5 bases; bases with no gene match: 18. The CDR3 sequence is CASSPIRTSRSYNSYNEQFF. The CDR3 nucleotides read TGTGCCAGCAGCCCCATACGGACTAGCCGTAGTTATAACTCCTACAATGAGCAGTTCTTC.

The chain joins TRBV3-1 (or the pseudogene TRBV3-2) to TRBJ2-3; a possible D gene is TRBD1 (5 bases). The CDR3 sequence is 17 residues long. In germline, CDR1 is LGHDT, CDR2 YNNKEL (reference sequence). V gave up 0 bases and J gave up 4 bases, with 17 bases separating them. CDR3 in DNA: TGTGCCAGCAGCCAAGATAAAGGACACCTCAGGGCAGATACGCAGTATTTT. It encodes CASSQDKGHLRADTQYF.

The chain's CDR3 is CASSQADRGSSYNSPLHF. In DNA form, the CDR3 reads TGTGCCAGCAGCCAAGCCGACAGGGGAAGCTCCTATAATTCACCCCTCCACTTT. J is TRBJ1-6 and V is TRBV4-2, with TRBD1 matching 8 bases. The CDR3 runs 18 residues. The V gene's germline CDR1 is LGHNA and CDR2 YNFKEQ. V lost 1 base and J lost 0; bases outside the gene matches: 5.

The chain has TRBV3-1 (or the pseudogene TRBV3-2) and TRBJ2-3; 8 bases map to TRBD2. CDR3 length equals 16 residues. With 1 base clipped from V and 5 bases from J, the junction kept 8 bases outside the gene matches. Germline lookup yields CDR1 LGHDT and CDR2 YNNKEL (reference sequence). CDR3 amino acids: CASSQGVGGARDTQYF. DNA of the CDR3: TGTGCCAGCAGCCAAGGGGTCGGGGGGGCCAGAGATACGCAGTATTTT.

V gene TRBV9 combines with J gene TRBJ1-5; perhaps TRBD1 as D (6 bases). V lost 3 bases to trimming and J lost 4 bases, with 17 bases between them. The CDR3 runs 16 residues. Germline values: CDR1 SGDLS, CDR2 YYNGEE. Here the CDR3 reads CASSGDRPSGNQPQHF. The CDR3 region has the DNA TGTGCCAGCAGCGGAGACAGGCCGTCAGGGAATCAGCCCCAGCATTTT.

To note about this clone: The sample holds other DNA sequences that translate to the same CDR3. The rearrangement links TRBV5-1 to TRBJ2-7; D is uncertain. Germline lookup yields CDR1 SGHRS and CDR2 YFSETQ. CDR3 size: 11 residues. V was pared by 5 bases and J by 4 bases, with 7 bases between. CDR3 in DNA: TGCGCCAGCAGTCCCGGTTACGAGCAGTACTTC. Protein sequence: CASSPGYEQYF.